The 30 T cell receptor beta chains given below trace back to one sample, sequenced in a study of blood T cell repertoires in COVID-19. Clones were sequenced by immunoSEQ multiplex PCR, and TCRdb holds only the in-frame ones, with some missing. The sample lists about 34,000 clones, 80% occurring once. Sequencing was done on a sample of peripheral blood. All receptors derive from a woman aged 70 to 79 with acute or convalescent COVID-19.

This chain connects TRBV5-6 to TRBJ1-2; 12 positions match TRBD1. J lost 4 bases, V lost 4 bases, and 2 bases had no gene match. The CDR3 loop spans 14 amino acids. Germline V gives CDR1 SGHDT, CDR2 YYEEEE. The CDR3 DNA sequence: TGTGCCAGCAGCCTGGGACAGGGGGCCTATGGCTACACCTTC. Encoded protein: CASSLGQGAYGYTF.

The V and J genes are TRBV28 and TRBJ2-5; possible D gene TRBD2, 5 bases. The CDR3 extends over 17 amino acids. Deletions cut 5 bases from V and 1 base from J, with 20 bases between. CDR1 is MDHEN, CDR2 SYDVKM, per germline. The CDR3 spells CASSPFLLDVAQETQYF. In DNA form, the CDR3 reads TGTGCCAGCAGTCCCTTCTTACTAGATGTGGCCCAAGAGACCCAGTACTTC.

The chain has TRBV6-5 and TRBJ1-1; a possible D gene is TRBD1 (6 bases). Germline-derived CDR1 and CDR2 are MNHEY and SVGAGI. This CDR3 region has 13 residues. The V end lost 7 bases, the J end lost 1 base, and 10 bases lay between the germline ends. This CDR3 reads CASNPGQNTEAFF. The DNA for the CDR3 is TGTGCCAGCAACCCGGGACAGAACACTGAAGCTTTCTTT.

The chain has TRBV6-4 and TRBJ2-3; a weak D match, TRBD2 (6 bases). Trimming left V 6 bases short and J 3 bases short, with 13 bases between. The length of the CDR3 is 14 residues. The germline CDR1 and CDR2 sequences are MRHNA and SNTAGT. This CDR3 reads CASSPGGLTDTQYF. In nucleotides, the CDR3 is TGTGCCAGCAGCCCTGGGGGACTTACAGATACGCAGTATTTT.

The V call is TRBV19, the J call TRBJ1-5, with TRBD1 matching over 7 bases. The V gene's germline CDR1 is LNHDA and CDR2 SQIVND (reference sequence). V lost 7 bases, J lost 6 bases, and 9 bases stayed unmatched. The CDR3 runs 14 residues. The CDR3 DNA follows: TGTGCCAGTATACAGACAGGGAGAACTCAGCCCCAGCATTTT. Encoded protein: CASIQTGRTQPQHF.

The CDR3 DNA reads as TGCGCCAGCAGCCAAGAACCACAGCATTCACCCCTCCACTTT. This translates into CASSQEPQHSPLHF. The rearrangement links TRBV4-1 to TRBJ1-6; the D is unclear. The CDR3 is 14 amino acids. Trimming took 0 bases from V and 8 from J, leaving 8 bases between them. CDR1 and CDR2 (germline): MGHRA, YSYEKL.

The chain uses TRBV7-9 and TRBJ2-3; D not certain. Trimming left V 5 bases short and J 9 bases short, with 6 bases between. The CDR3 spans 10 residues. CDR1 is SEHNR, CDR2 FQNEAQ, per germline (reference sequence). The CDR3 reads CASSPTTQYF. For the CDR3, the DNA is TGTGCCAGCAGCCCTACCACGCAGTATTTT.

The V call is TRBV7-9, the J call TRBJ1-1; D call uncertain. CDR3 length: 13 amino acids. V lost 2 bases and J 3 bases, leaving 7 bases between the germline ends. Germline V gives CDR1 SEHNR, CDR2 FQNEAQ (reference sequence). In nucleotides, the CDR3 is TGTGCCAGCAGCTTATTCGGGGACACTGAAGCTTTCTTT. Residues: CASSLFGDTEAFF.

This sequence joins TRBV19 and TRBJ1-5, with a tentative D call TRBD1 (5 bases). V gave up 3 bases and J gave up 5 bases, with 11 bases separating them. The CDR3 is 14 residues long. Germline V gives CDR1 LNHDA, CDR2 SQIVND (reference sequence). The CDR3 protein is CASSIQGRDQPQHF. In nucleotides, the CDR3 is TGTGCCAGTAGTATCCAGGGCCGAGATCAGCCCCAGCATTTT. The full variable domain, rest sourced from reference TRBV19 and TRBJ1-5, is DGGITQSPKYLFRKEGQNVTLSCEQNLNHDAMYWYRQDPGQGLRLIYYSQIVNDFQKGDIAEGYSVSREKKESFPLTVTSAQKNPTAFYLCASSIQGRDQPQHFGDGTRLSIL.

This chain joins TRBV6-5 and TRBJ2-3; tentatively, D is TRBD2 (6 bases). Between the trimmed V and J ends, which lost 6 bases and 4 bases, there was a span of 17 bases. From germline, CDR1 is MNHEY and CDR2 SVGAGI. This CDR3 is 15 amino acids long. Written as DNA, the CDR3 is TGTGCCAGCAGATTAACGGGACTTAGTGCAGATACGCAGTATTTT. This translates into CASRLTGLSADTQYF.

The rearrangement joins TRBV20-1 to TRBJ2-7, with 12 bases identical to TRBD2. Germline trimming cut 3 bases from V and 9 bases from J; bases unmatched to any gene: 9. Per germline, CDR1 DFQATT and CDR2 SNEGSKA (reference sequence). This CDR3 contains 14 residues. The CDR3 nucleotides read TGCAGTGCTAGTTCGGGACTAGCGGGCGAAGGGCAGTACTTC. This encodes CSASSGLAGEGQYF.

This clone was counted a single time. The gene calls are TRBV6-1 and TRBJ2-1; the match to TRBD1 covers 7 bases. Germline loops: CDR1 MNHNS, CDR2 SASEGT. CDR3 length: 18 amino acids. V gave up 3 bases and J gave up 4 bases; unmatched junction bases: 15. CDR3 DNA: TGTGCCAGCAGTGAGAGGACAGGCCGGGGTCGCCAGTACAATGAGCAGTTCTTC. Amino acid sequence: CASSERTGRGRQYNEQFF.

The rearrangement links TRBV6-5 to TRBJ1-2; 9 bases are shared with TRBD1. The CDR3 covers 13 residues. The germline V gene has CDR1 MNHEY and CDR2 SVGAGI. Germline trimming cut 5 bases from V and 8 bases from J; bases unmatched to any gene: 6. CDR3 coding DNA: TGTGCCAGCAGTCGGACAGGGGTGGAAGGCTACACCTTC. It encodes CASSRTGVEGYTF.

The chain has TRBV10-3 and TRBJ1-2; 7 bases map to TRBD1. Germline lookup yields CDR1 ENHRY and CDR2 SYGVKD. CDR3 length equals 12 residues. V trimming: 11 bases; J trimming: 3 bases; junction bases outside the gene matches: 6. CDR3 sequence reads: CASNQGDYGYTF. Here the CDR3 DNA reads TGTGCCTCGAACCAGGGGGACTATGGCTACACCTTC.

The rearrangement links TRBV28 to TRBJ2-2; D call uncertain. Looked up from germline, CDR1 is MDHEN and CDR2 is SYDVKM. CDR3 size: 12 residues. Here the CDR3 reads CAADTNTGELFF. CDR3 DNA: TGTGCTGCAGACACTAACACCGGGGAGCTGTTTTTT.

This clone is classed as medium-sized. The rearrangement uses TRBV9 and TRBJ1-2, with a tentative D call TRBD1 (5 bases). Trimming cost V 2 bases and J 1 base, with 12 bases left between them. This CDR3 is 15 amino acids long. Germline assignment: CDR1 SGDLS and CDR2 YYNGEE. The CDR3 DNA reads as TGTGCCAGCAGCGTCGGGGGGGAAAATAACTATGGCTACACCTTC. Protein: CASSVGGENNYGYTF.

This clone has only a few counts. The V call is TRBV7-8, the J call TRBJ1-5; D is possibly TRBD1 (6 bases). The CDR3 length is 15 residues. CDR1 and CDR2 from the germline V gene are SGHVS and FQNEAQ. V was shortened by 3 bases and J by 7 bases, with 16 bases between the two germline ends. In DNA form, the CDR3 reads TGTGCCAGCAGCTTCGGGCGGGGGGCAGGGCAGCCCCAGCATTTT. Residues: CASSFGRGAGQPQHF.

This clone has a handful of counts. This sequence joins TRBV15 and TRBJ2-7; 7 nucleotides match TRBD2. With V trimmed by 3 bases and J by 2 bases, 16 bases remained unmatched. The CDR3 is 18 amino acids. The germline V gene has CDR1 LNHNV and CDR2 YYDKDF (reference sequence). As DNA, the CDR3 is TGTGCCACCAGCAGGGGGCCTTTAAGTAGCGGGCTACCCTACGAGCAGTACTTC. This encodes CATSRGPLSSGLPYEQYF.

The V gene is TRBV18, the J gene TRBJ2-7, with a tentative D call TRBD1 (5 bases). This CDR3 spans 15 amino acids. Trimming shortened V by 0 bases and J by 4 bases, and 13 bases separated the two germline ends. Germline V CDR1 and CDR2: KGHSH, LQKENI. The CDR3 spells CASSPPFGQGYEQYF. As DNA, the CDR3 is TGTGCCAGCTCACCACCGTTTGGACAAGGATACGAGCAGTACTTC. The variable domain in full, completed from reference TRBV18 and TRBJ2-7, reads NAGVMQNPRHLVRRRGQEARLRCSPMKGHSHVYWYRQLPEEGLKFMVYLQKENIIDESGMPKERFSAEFPKEGPSILRIQQVVRGDSAAYFCASSPPFGQGYEQYFGPGTRLTVT.

V and J are TRBV2 and TRBJ1-2; 8 bases map to TRBD1. The V gene's germline CDR1 is SNHLY and CDR2 FYNNEI. The CDR3 has 15 residues. V shed 3 bases and J 3 bases; nucleotides not matched to a gene: 6. DNA of the CDR3: TGTGCCAGCAGTGACGGACAGGGTACCCACTATGGCTACACCTTC. It codes for CASSDGQGTHYGYTF.

This clone came up once. V gene TRBV7-9 combines with J gene TRBJ1-2; maybe TRBD1 (6 bases). Per the germline V gene, CDR1 is SEHNR and CDR2 is FQNEAQ (reference sequence). This CDR3 is built from 14 residues. Trimming left V 3 bases short and J 4 bases short, with 12 bases between. CDR3 region: CASSLDSESYGYTF. The CDR3, as DNA: TGTGCCAGCAGCTTGGACAGTGAATCCTATGGCTACACCTTC.

CDR3 sequence (DNA): TGTGCCAGCTCACCGCAGACAGGGGGCTACGAGCAGTACTTC. Translation gives CASSPQTGGYEQYF. The chain combines TRBV18 with TRBJ2-7; 9 bases map to TRBD1. The junction had 3 bases not matched to a gene; V was cut back by 3 bases and J by 3 bases. The CDR3 spans 14 residues. The germline V gene has CDR1 KGHSH and CDR2 LQKENI.

The gene calls are TRBV27 and TRBJ1-6, with D perhaps TRBD1 (5 bases). V was cut by 4 bases and J by 10 bases, with 23 bases left in between. The CDR3 has 17 residues. Germline V gene lookup returns CDR1 MNHEY and CDR2 SMNVEV (reference sequence). Here the CDR3 DNA reads TGTGCCAGCAGTTCCATATCTGGGACGGGGGTTAGGTCACCCCTCCACTTT. Its protein product is CASSSISGTGVRSPLHF.

J is TRBJ1-4 and V is TRBV4-1; 8 bases map to TRBD1. The germline gives CDR1 MGHRA, CDR2 YSYEKL. The V segment lost 1 base and the J segment 7 bases; nucleotides outside the gene matches: 11. CDR3 length equals 17 residues. The CDR3 DNA reads TGCGCCAGCAGCCAAGGACAGGGGTCGGTAATCGGTGAAAAACTGTTTTTT. Translating gives CASSQGQGSVIGEKLFF.

The gene calls are TRBV5-1 and TRBJ2-1; 14 nucleotides align to TRBD2. The CDR3 sequence is 19 residues long. V trimming: 4 bases; J trimming: 0 bases; junction bases outside the gene matches: 9. Germline V gives CDR1 SGHRS, CDR2 YFSETQ. DNA of the CDR3: TGCGCCAGCAGCCCTACCGGGACTAGCGGGGGAAGCTCCTACAATGAGCAGTTCTTC. Translation: CASSPTGTSGGSSYNEQFF.

This clone was seen a single time. This chain connects TRBV27 to TRBJ1-5, with D perhaps matching TRBD1 (6 bases). Germline CDR1 is MNHEY and CDR2 is SMNVEV (reference sequence). The germline V and J ends were trimmed by 5 bases and 1 base, with 15 bases remaining between them. The CDR3 loop spans 16 amino acids. The CDR3 DNA follows: TGTGCCAGCAGTAGCATCGGGGGGCTCAGCAATCAGCCCCAGCATTTT. The encoded protein is CASSSIGGLSNQPQHF.

This rearrangement joins TRBV6-5 to TRBJ1-2, with 8 bases fitting TRBD1. CDR3 length: 16 amino acids. J was trimmed by 4 bases and V by 0 bases; bases with no gene match: 7. CDR1 is MNHEY and CDR2 is SVGAGI in the germline V gene. Here the CDR3 reads CASSYSTLGQGYGYTF. The CDR3 nucleotides are TGTGCCAGCAGTTACTCTACTCTTGGACAGGGCTATGGCTACACCTTC.

CDR3 nucleotide sequence: TGTGCCAGCTCACCCCGGGAAGCAGGGGAGGGAACTGAAGCTTTCTTT. Translated: CASSPREAGEGTEAFF. V and J are TRBV18 and TRBJ1-1, with D perhaps matching TRBD1 (6 bases). V was shortened by 3 bases and J by 5 bases, with 19 bases between the two germline ends. Germline V gene lookup returns CDR1 KGHSH and CDR2 LQKENI. CDR3 size: 16 residues. The full variable domain, its missing parts supplied by reference TRBV18 and TRBJ1-1, is NAGVMQNPRHLVRRRGQEARLRCSPMKGHSHVYWYRQLPEEGLKFMVYLQKENIIDESGMPKERFSAEFPKEGPSILRIQQVVRGDSAAYFCASSPREAGEGTEAFFGQGTRLTVV.

The chain employs TRBV25-1 and TRBJ2-7; TRBD2 might be the D (5 bases). The CDR3 extends over 13 amino acids. CDR1 is MGHDK, CDR2 SYGVNS, per germline. The ends were cut back, 3 bases at V and 2 bases at J, with 8 bases in the middle. The CDR3 DNA sequence: TGTGCCAGCAGTGACGGGGTAACCTACGAGCAGTACTTC. Protein product: CASSDGVTYEQYF.

The chain recombines TRBV6-5 with TRBJ1-4; D is uncertain. Trimming cost V 2 bases and J 5 bases, with 12 bases left between them. Looked up from germline, CDR1 is MNHEY and CDR2 is SVGAGI. The CDR3 extends over 15 amino acids. The CDR3: CASSYPTVLNEKLFF. CDR3 DNA sequence: TGTGCCAGCAGTTACCCAACAGTACTGAATGAAAAACTGTTTTTT.